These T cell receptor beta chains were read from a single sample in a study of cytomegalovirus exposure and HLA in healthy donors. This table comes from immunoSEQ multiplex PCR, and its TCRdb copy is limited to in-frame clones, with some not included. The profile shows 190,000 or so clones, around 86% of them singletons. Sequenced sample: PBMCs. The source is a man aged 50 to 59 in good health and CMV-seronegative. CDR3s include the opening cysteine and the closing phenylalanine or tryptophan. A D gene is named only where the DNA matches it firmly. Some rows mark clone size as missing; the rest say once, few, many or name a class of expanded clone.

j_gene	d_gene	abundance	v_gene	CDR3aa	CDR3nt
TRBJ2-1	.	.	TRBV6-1	CASRDSYVFEQFF	TGTGCCAGCAGGGACTCTTATGTCTTTGAGCAGTTCTTC
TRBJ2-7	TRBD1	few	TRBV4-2	CASSQGQDARYF	TGTGCCAGCAGCCAGGGACAGGATGCGCGATACTTC
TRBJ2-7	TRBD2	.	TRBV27	CASSLGEGFYEQYF	TGTGCCAGCAGTTTGGGGGAGGGATTCTACGAGCAGTACTTC
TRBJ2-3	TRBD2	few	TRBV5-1	CASSPGRAGTDTQYF	TGCGCCAGCAGCCCCGGGAGAGCGGGGACAGATACGCAGTATTTT
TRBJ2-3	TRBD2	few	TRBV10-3	CAISDFTSGSTDTQYF	TGTGCCATCAGTGATTTTACTAGCGGAAGCACAGATACGCAGTATTTT
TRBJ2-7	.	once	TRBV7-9	CASSPGGQAPGYEQYF	TGTGCCAGCAGCCCAGGGGGGCAGGCCCCCGGGTACGAGCAGTACTTC
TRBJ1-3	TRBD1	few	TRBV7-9	CSSILTGGILSGNTIYF	TGTTCCAGCATTCTTACAGGGGGCATACTCTCTGGAAACACCATATATTTT
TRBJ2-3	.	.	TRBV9	CASGQGVTDTQYF	TGTGCCTCAGGGCAAGGAGTTACAGATACGCAGTATTTT
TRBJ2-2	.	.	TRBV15	CATSREWVSGELFF	TGTGCCACCAGCAGGGAGTGGGTGTCAGGGGAGCTGTTTTTT
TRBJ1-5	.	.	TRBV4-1	CASSQVAGTGQPQHF	TGCGCCAGCAGCCAAGTGGCAGGGACTGGGCAGCCCCAGCATTTT
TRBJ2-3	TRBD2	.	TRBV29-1	CSVGGSPAGGTDTQYF	TGCAGCGTTGGAGGTAGCCCAGCGGGGGGGACAGATACGCAGTATTTT
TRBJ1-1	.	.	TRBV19	CASSQGQRKNTEAFF	TGTGCCAGTAGCCAGGGACAACGAAAGAACACTGAAGCTTTCTTT
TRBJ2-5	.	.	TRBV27	CASSLDGDLQETQYF	TGTGCCAGCAGTTTAGACGGGGACTTACAAGAGACCCAGTACTTC
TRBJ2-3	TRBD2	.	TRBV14	CASSQGRASGSTDTQYF	TGTGCCAGCAGCCAAGGAAGGGCTAGCGGGAGTACAGATACGCAGTATTTT
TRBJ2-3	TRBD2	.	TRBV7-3	CASSSLLASTDTQYF	TGTGCCAGCAGCTCTTTACTAGCGTCGACAGATACGCAGTATTTT
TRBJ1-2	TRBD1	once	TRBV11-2	CASSVGQAIYYGYTF	TGTGCCAGCAGCGTAGGACAGGCAATCTACTATGGCTACACCTTC
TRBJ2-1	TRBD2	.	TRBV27	CASSSRAGTRRNEQFF	TGTGCCAGCAGTTCTCGGGCCGGGACTAGGCGGAATGAGCAGTTCTTC
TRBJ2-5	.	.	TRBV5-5	CASSPPYGQETQYF	TGTGCCAGCAGCCCTCCCTATGGCCAAGAGACCCAGTACTTC
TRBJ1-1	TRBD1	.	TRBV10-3	CAISENGQGVSFF	TGTGCCATCAGTGAGAACGGACAGGGGGTATCTTTCTTT
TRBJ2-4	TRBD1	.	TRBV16	CASSRMTGSKNIQYF	TGTGCCAGCAGCCGAATGACAGGGAGCAAAAACATTCAGTACTTC
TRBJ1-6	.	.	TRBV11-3	CASSLRAFDSPLHF	TGTGCCAGCAGCTTGAGGGCTTTTGATTCACCCCTCCACTTT
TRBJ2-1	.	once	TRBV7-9	CASRAAGYNEQFF	TGTGCCAGCAGGGCGGCAGGGTACAATGAGCAGTTCTTC
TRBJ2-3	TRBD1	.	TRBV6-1	CASSVTGGVTDTQYF	TGTGCCAGCAGTGTCACAGGGGGCGTCACAGATACGCAGTATTTT